One sample yielded the 8 T cell receptor beta chains listed below, sequenced in a study of cytomegalovirus exposure and HLA in healthy donors. PCR involved 60 Vbeta and 13 Jbeta primers. The method was immunoSEQ multiplex PCR; TCRdb's version includes in-frame clones alone and lacks a portion of them. The listing contains just over 20,000 clones. Sequenced: PBMCs. The receptors were sampled from a man between 60 and 70 years old in good health and CMV-seropositive.

V is TRBV19 and J is TRBJ2-4, with D hard to call. CDR1 and CDR2 (germline): LNHDA, SQIVND (reference sequence). The V end was cut by 0 bases, the J end by 0 bases, with 9 bases between. The CDR3 sequence is 16 residues long. The CDR3 loop is CASSIDRHIAKNIQYF. The DNA of the CDR3 is TGTGCCAGTAGTATAGATCGCCACATAGCCAAAAACATTCAGTACTTC.

The CDR3 reads CASSETGYFKDTEAFF. CDR3 nucleotides: TGTGCCAGCAGCGAGACAGGGTATTTTAAGGACACTGAAGCTTTCTTT. The rearrangement uses TRBV11-2 and TRBJ1-1; 7 nucleotides agree with TRBD1. V trimming: 5 bases; J trimming: 3 bases; junction bases outside the gene matches: 12. The CDR3 is made up of 16 amino acids. Germline V gene lookup returns CDR1 SGHAT and CDR2 FQNNGV. Full variable domain (rest looked up from reference TRBV11-2 and TRBJ1-1): EAGVAQSPRYKIIEKRQSVAFWCNPISGHATLYWYQQILGQGPKLLIQFQNNGVVDDSQLPKDRFSAERLKGVDSTLKIQPAKLEDSAVYLCASSETGYFKDTEAFFGQGTRLTVV.

The chain employs TRBV11-2 and TRBJ2-5, with D tentatively TRBD2 (6 bases). With 0 bases removed from V and 5 bases from J, the gap between germline ends came to 7 bases. This CDR3 region has 13 residues. The germline V gene has CDR1 SGHAT and CDR2 FQNNGV. CDR3 in DNA: TGTGCCAGCAGCTTAGATCGGGGGGAGACCCAGTACTTC. This encodes CASSLDRGETQYF.

The chain is built from TRBV18 and TRBJ2-5; a possible D gene is TRBD2 (6 bases). Germline V gene sequence: CDR1 KGHSH, CDR2 LQKENI. V lost 2 bases to trimming and J lost 1 base, with 8 bases between them. This CDR3 comprises 14 residues. The CDR3 reads CASSPGGSQETQYF. DNA for the CDR3: TGTGCCAGCTCACCAGGAGGGAGCCAAGAGACCCAGTACTTC.

The chain is built from TRBV5-1 and TRBJ2-7; the match to TRBD1 covers 7 bases. The germline CDR1 and CDR2 sequences are SGHRS and YFSETQ. The CDR3 covers 13 residues. V dropped 4 bases and J dropped 5; count of bases not matched to a gene: 6. For the CDR3, the DNA is TGCGCCAGCAGCCCACAGGGGCGTGACGAGCAGTACTTC. It specifies CASSPQGRDEQYF.

The J gene is TRBJ1-4, the V gene TRBV30, with unresolved D. CDR1 GTSNPN and CDR2 SVGIG come from the germline V gene (reference sequence). The V gene lost 6 bases and the J gene lost 2 bases, with 13 bases spanning the gap. The CDR3 has 14 residues. CDR3 DNA: TGTGCCTGCGGTAATTCCCTCACTAATGAAAAACTGTTTTTT. Translating it yields CACGNSLTNEKLFF.

The chain combines TRBV5-1 with TRBJ2-1, with 13 bases identical to TRBD2. Germline-derived CDR1 and CDR2 are SGHRS and YFSETQ. This CDR3 region has 15 residues. V lost 0 bases, J lost 8 bases, and 2 bases stayed unmatched. The CDR3 region is CASSLVGLAGDEQFF. In DNA form, the CDR3 reads TGCGCCAGCAGCTTGGTCGGACTAGCGGGAGATGAGCAGTTCTTC.

The chain carries TRBV6-9 and TRBJ2-2; the match to TRBD2 covers 8 bases. The CDR3 is made up of 16 amino acids. CDR1 is MNHGY, CDR2 SVAAGI, per germline. V trimming: 0 bases; J trimming: 8 bases; junction bases outside the gene matches: 8. DNA of the CDR3: TGTGCCAGCAGTTATTCGTGGACTAGCCCCGGGGGGGAGCTGTTTTTT. This encodes CASSYSWTSPGGELFF.